This entry is about one T cell receptor beta chain. Per the authors' pipeline: The assay estimated nucleated cells by amplifying reference gene primers. TCRdb keeps only in-frame clones here, not all; method: immunoSEQ multiplex PCR. That table supplies the V and J calls and clone size; D and trimming were determined from the DNA. The table has 230,000 or so clones, about 85% seen once. This sample is part of a study of blood T cell repertoires in COVID-19. The wider study: Spain, Italy and the United States supplied samples that represented acute and convalescent COVID-19.

Trimming removed 3 bases from V and 5 bases from J; junction bases left unmatched: 6. Germline V lookup: CDR1 SGHKS, CDR2 YYEKEE (reference sequence). The CDR3 consists of 14 residues. Sequenced input: PBMCs or T cells enriched from blood (not recorded which). The clonotype was recovered from a woman in her thirties who had recovered from COVID-19. The rearrangement joins TRBV5-5 to TRBJ2-3, with 7 bases matching TRBD1. The CDR3, as DNA: TGTGCCAGCAGCTACCTCAGGACAGGAGATACGCAGTATTTT. It encodes CASSYLRTGDTQYF.